Presented here are 13 T cell receptor beta chains from one specimen sequenced in a study of identical twins (dated by TCRdb to the mid-2010s). The library came from 5' RACE. The instrument was an Illumina HiSeq 2000. TCRdb handled the public reads itself, with Q25 trimming in fastp and clone calling in MiXCR, and kept productive beta chains. For every CDR3 protein sequence, its rows merge into one entry that carries the most common genes and DNA. The sample profile shows 500,000 to 600,000 distinct CDR3 sequences; 22% of them were found once. The ten largest clones add up to about 0.99% of the sample. These data were likewise used in another study, on T cells expressing NK-cell markers.

Sequencing was done on a sample of CD4+ T cells sorted from blood. The receptors stem from a woman between 18 and 29 years old in good health.

The rearrangement links TRBV9 to TRBJ1-1; maybe TRBD1 (6 bases). Between the trimmed V and J ends, which lost 3 bases and 5 bases, there was a span of 14 bases. Germline CDR1 is SGDLS and CDR2 is YYNGEE. The CDR3 spans 14 residues. The CDR3: CASSGATTGTEAFF. The CDR3 bases are TGTGCCAGCAGCGGGGCAACGACAGGTACTGAAGCTTTCTTT.

The CDR3 DNA follows: TGTGCCAGTTACTTCAGGGGGCGCCCCGACGAGCAGTACTTC. Its translation: CASYFRGRPDEQYF. This chain connects TRBV28 to TRBJ2-7; 8 bases fit TRBD1. CDR1 MDHEN and CDR2 SYDVKM come from the germline V gene. Trimming cost V 9 bases and J 5 bases; bases outside gene matches: 12. The CDR3 has 14 residues.

Comment on this clonotype: It is unclear where the CDR3 begins or ends on the DNA, so no DNA is shown, and the CDR3 is as TCRdb lists it. V usage is TRBV12-3 or TRBV12-4 and J usage is TRBJ1-6. The CDR3 is 11 amino acids in total, end residues counted. This CDR3 reads CASSTSGPLHF.

This clonotype has a handful of counts. The chain recombines TRBV10-3 with TRBJ2-7; 8 nucleotides match TRBD2. Germline assignment: CDR1 ENHRY and CDR2 SYGVKD. The CDR3 contains 17 residues. The V segment lost 4 bases and the J segment 1 base; nucleotides outside the gene matches: 12. The CDR3 is CAISGDGRARLSYEQYF. The CDR3 DNA sequence: TGTGCCATCAGTGGGGACGGGAGGGCCAGACTATCCTACGAGCAGTACTTC.

This clonotype was detected only a few times. The rearrangement uses TRBV29-1 and TRBJ2-3; no definite D call. Germline CDR1 reads SQVTM; CDR2 reads ANQGSEA. The CDR3 loop spans 12 amino acids. Trimming took 5 bases from V and 2 from J, leaving 8 bases between them. The CDR3 loop is CSVRVFTDTQYF. The CDR3, as DNA: TGCAGCGTTCGGGTCTTCACAGATACGCAGTATTTT.

This clonotype occurred a few times. This chain uses TRBV5-8 with TRBJ2-1; D might be TRBD2 (6 bases). Germline V lookup: CDR1 SGHTS, CDR2 YDEGEE. CDR3 size: 15 residues. Between the trimmed V and J ends, which lost 4 bases and 0 bases, there was a span of 11 bases. The CDR3 DNA reads as TGTGCCAGCAGCCGTAGCGGCCGCTCCTACAATGAGCAGTTCTTC. Translation: CASSRSGRSYNEQFF.

In this sample, this clonotype turned up many times. This sequence joins TRBV6-5 and TRBJ2-3, with 11 bases fitting TRBD2. The CDR3 is 16 residues long. After removal of 2 bases from V and 3 bases from J, the junction contained 4 bases not matched to a gene. The germline gives CDR1 MNHEY, CDR2 SVGAGI. The CDR3 nucleotides are TGTGCCAGCAGTTACACTAGCGGGAGTGGGACAGATACGCAGTATTTT. Its protein product is CASSYTSGSGTDTQYF.

This clonotype was detected only a few times. CDR3 in amino acids: CSARGPRQVDTQYF. The CDR3, as DNA: TGCAGTGCTAGAGGCCCCCGACAGGTAGATACGCAGTATTTT. The rearrangement joins TRBV20-1 to TRBJ2-3; D is possibly TRBD1 (6 bases). With 1 base removed from V and 5 bases from J, the gap between germline ends came to 13 bases. The CDR3 is 14 amino acids. Germline CDR1 and CDR2: DFQATT and SNEGSKA (reference sequence).

Only a few counts were recorded for this clonotype. The CDR3 here is CASSLARGNEKLFF. The CDR3 nucleotides read TGTGCCAGCAGCTTAGCGCGTGGAAACGAAAAACTGTTTTTT. The V and J genes are TRBV7-9 and TRBJ1-4; D ambiguous. Trimming stripped 0 bases from V and 8 bases from J, with 10 bases between. Per the germline V gene, CDR1 is SEHNR and CDR2 is FQNEAQ (reference sequence). The CDR3 contains 14 residues.

The CDR3 DNA reads as TGCGCCAGCAGCGTCACCGGGACAGGGGGGAATGAGCAGTTCTTC. Translating it yields CASSVTGTGGNEQFF. The chain recombines TRBV5-1 with TRBJ2-1, with 11 nucleotides matching TRBD1. CDR3 size: 15 residues. The J segment lost 7 bases and the V segment lost 4 bases, leaving 7 bases of the junction unmatched. From germline, CDR1 is SGHRS and CDR2 YFSETQ.

This clonotype occurred a few times. J is TRBJ1-4 and V is TRBV5-1, with 10 bases that match TRBD1. CDR1 is SGHRS, CDR2 YFSETQ, per germline. The V gene end was trimmed by 4 bases and the J gene end by 8 bases; junction bases not matched to a gene: 5. There are 14 residues in the CDR3. DNA for the CDR3: TGCGCCAGCAGCGCCGGGACAGGGGTAGAAAAACTGTTTTTT. It encodes CASSAGTGVEKLFF.

Only one count was recorded for this clonotype. The V and J genes are TRBV10-1 and TRBJ1-1; 9 bases line up with TRBD1. V shed 6 bases and J 10 bases; nucleotides not matched to a gene: 12. The CDR3 is made up of 14 amino acids. CDR1 and CDR2 from the germline V gene are WNHNN and SYGVQD (reference sequence). The CDR3 is CASSSGTGRGAAFF. As DNA, the CDR3 is TGCGCCAGCAGCTCCGGGACAGGGAGGGGGGCAGCTTTCTTT.

CDR3 DNA sequence: TGTGCCAGCAGCACTAGCGGAGGCACCGGGGAGCTGTTTTTT. This codes for CASSTSGGTGELFF. V and J are TRBV12-3 or TRBV12-4 and TRBJ2-2, with TRBD2 matching 8 bases. The length of the CDR3 is 14 residues. V shed 6 bases, J shed 4 bases, and the junction held 4 bases outside the gene matches.